Each of the 26 T cell receptor beta chains below was sequenced from the same sample in a study of T cell responses to AZD1222 COVID-19 vaccine (dated by TCRdb to the early 2020s). The receptor library was made with the immunoSEQ multiplex PCR assay. TCRdb limited this immuneACCESS table to in-frame rearrangements with V and J called. A share of clones is missing; checked studies link under half to unresolved V genes, and the rest is unexplained. Within this sample are about 85,000 clones, with roughly nine tenths of them counted one time only. The biggest ten clones account for about 3% of the sample. The time point label corresponds to: baseline before first vaccination. The sequencing used peripheral blood, collected on day 0 of AZD1222 vaccination. The receptor source for this set is an adult in good health.

The chain joins TRBV5-1 to TRBJ2-7, with TRBD1 matching 12 bases. Germline assignment: CDR1 SGHRS and CDR2 YFSETQ. This CDR3 region has 17 residues. The V and J ends lost 5 bases and 2 bases, in that order; junction bases with no gene match: 11. CDR3 nucleotide sequence: TGCGCCAGCAGGAATTTTGGGACAGGGGGCCCAGCCTACGAGCAGTACTTC. It yields the protein CASRNFGTGGPAYEQYF.

CDR3 amino acids: CASSQGIWSNQPQHF. For the CDR3, the DNA is TGCGCCAGCAGCCAGGGGATTTGGAGCAATCAGCCCCAGCATTTT. The chain couples TRBV4-1 to TRBJ1-5; D gene unclear. The germline V gene encodes CDR1 MGHRA and CDR2 YSYEKL. There are 15 residues in the CDR3. Trimming stripped 3 bases from V and 1 base from J, with 10 bases between.

The rearrangement links TRBV5-1 to TRBJ2-6, with 9 bases fitting TRBD1. Trimming removed 3 bases from V and 3 bases from J; junction bases left unmatched: 4. Germline values: CDR1 SGHRS, CDR2 YFSETQ. The CDR3 length is 16 residues. CDR3 nucleotides: TGCGCCAGCAGCTCACAGGGGGCCGGTGGGGCCAACGTCCTGACTTTC. Residues: CASSSQGAGGANVLTF. The variable domain in full, completed from reference TRBV5-1 and TRBJ2-6, reads KAGVTQTPRYLIKTRGQQVTLSCSPISGHRSVSWYQQTPGQGLQFLFEYFSETQRNKGNFPGRFSGRQFSNSRSEMNVSTLELGDSALYLCASSSQGAGGANVLTFGAGSRLTVL.

This rearrangement joins TRBV16 to TRBJ1-5; D is unclear. V was pared by 2 bases and J by 0 bases, with 5 bases between. Germline CDR1 KGHSY, CDR2 FQNENV. The CDR3 covers 14 residues. DNA of the CDR3: TGTGCCAGCAGCCAAGGGTATAGCAATCAGCCCCAGCATTTT. Encoded protein: CASSQGYSNQPQHF.

This chain links TRBV7-6 with TRBJ1-5; no clear D. The CDR3 length is 13 residues. Germline V gene data show CDR1 as SGHVS and CDR2 as FNYEAQ. Trimming stripped 5 bases from V and 5 bases from J, with 10 bases between. CDR3 residues: CASSLGPDQPQHF. CDR3 sequence (DNA): TGTGCCAGCAGCCTAGGACCAGATCAGCCCCAGCATTTT. Complete variable domain (other parts from reference TRBV7-6 and TRBJ1-5): GAGVSQSPRYKVTKRGQDVALRCDPISGHVSLYWYRQALGQGPEFLTYFNYEAQQDKSGLPNDRFSAERPEGSISTLTIQRTEQRDSAMYRCASSLGPDQPQHFGDGTRLSIL.

V gene TRBV4-1 combines with J gene TRBJ2-3; D may be TRBD2 (6 bases). The CDR3 totals 17 residues. Trimming removed 1 base at V and 0 bases at J, with 14 bases between. CDR1 and CDR2 from the germline V gene are MGHRA and YSYEKL. This CDR3 reads CASSQANSGESTDTQYF. In nucleotides, the CDR3 is TGCGCCAGCAGCCAAGCCAATAGCGGAGAAAGCACAGATACGCAGTATTTT.

The V and J genes are TRBV9 and TRBJ2-7, with D maybe TRBD2 (6 bases). This CDR3 comprises 15 residues. V was shortened by 0 bases and J by 6 bases, with 16 bases between the two germline ends. Germline V CDR1 and CDR2: SGDLS, YYNGEE. The CDR3 DNA follows: TGTGCCAGCAGCGTAGTGGAGGGGATAACCGGCGAGCAGTACTTC. It is translated as CASSVVEGITGEQYF.

The CDR3 sequence is CASSKGKGYEQYF. The CDR3 region has the DNA TGTGCCAGCAGCAAAGGGAAAGGCTACGAGCAGTACTTC. The chain has TRBV21-1 and TRBJ2-7. TRBV21-1 represents a pseudogene. This CDR3 is 13 amino acids long.

The genes are TRBV5-4 and TRBJ2-3; perhaps TRBD2 as D (6 bases). Trimming took off 4 bases at V and 6 bases at J, with 9 bases between the two ends. This CDR3 is 12 amino acids long. Per the germline V gene, CDR1 is SGHNT and CDR2 is YYREEE (reference sequence). Here the CDR3 DNA reads TGTGCCAGCAGCGGTACTAGCGATACGCAGTATTTT. Amino acid sequence: CASSGTSDTQYF.

The V call is TRBV10-3, the J call TRBJ2-5, with D perhaps TRBD1 or TRBD2 (5 bases each). The ends were cut back, 2 bases at V and 3 bases at J, with 13 bases in the middle. The length of the CDR3 is 15 residues. Germline-derived CDR1 and CDR2 are ENHRY and SYGVKD. The CDR3 reads CAISEDGTVKETQYF. CDR3 sequence (DNA): TGTGCCATCAGTGAGGACGGGACGGTTAAAGAGACCCAGTACTTC.

The chain joins TRBV7-2 to TRBJ2-7, with a tentative D call TRBD1 (6 bases). Trimming took off 1 base at V and 0 bases at J, with 10 bases between the two ends. This CDR3 has 15 amino acids. Germline lookup yields CDR1 SGHTA and CDR2 FQGNSA. The chain's CDR3 is CASSLEGGSSYEQYF. CDR3 sequence (DNA): TGTGCCAGCAGCTTAGAAGGGGGAAGCTCCTACGAGCAGTACTTC. Drawing the rest from reference TRBV7-2 and TRBJ2-7, the complete variable domain is GAGVSQSPSNKVTEKGKDVELRCDPISGHTALYWYRQSLGQGLEFLIYFQGNSAPDKSGLPSDRFSAERTGGSVSTLTIQRTQQEDSAVYLCASSLEGGSSYEQYFGPGTRLTVT.

This clone was observed a single time. The gene calls are TRBV6-5 and TRBJ2-5; D remains unclear. The CDR3 covers 15 residues. With 8 bases removed from V and 4 bases from J, the gap between germline ends came to 20 bases. Per germline, CDR1 MNHEY and CDR2 SVGAGI. CDR3 nucleotide sequence: TGTGCCAGCGGGGTGGGAAGTGGACGAATAGAGACCCAGTACTTC. This encodes CASGVGSGRIETQYF.

The V call is TRBV7-9, the J call TRBJ1-3; D uncertain. Germline loops: CDR1 SEHNR, CDR2 FQNEAQ (reference sequence). There are 15 residues in the CDR3. Trimming took off 1 base at V and 0 bases at J, with 7 bases between the two ends. The CDR3 coding sequence is TGTGCCAGCAGCTTAGACAGATCCTCTGGAAACACCATATATTTT. This codes for CASSLDRSSGNTIYF.

The rearrangement uses TRBV5-1 and TRBJ1-6; D remains ambiguous. This CDR3 is built from 15 residues. Looked up from germline, CDR1 is SGHRS and CDR2 is YFSETQ. V lost 0 bases to trimming and J lost 5 bases, with 9 bases between them. Here the CDR3 DNA reads TGCGCCAGCAGCTTGGCAACAGCCCATAATTCACCCCTCCACTTT. This sequence encodes CASSLATAHNSPLHF. The variable domain in full, with the rest retrieved from reference TRBV5-1 and TRBJ1-6, is KAGVTQTPRYLIKTRGQQVTLSCSPISGHRSVSWYQQTPGQGLQFLFEYFSETQRNKGNFPGRFSGRQFSNSRSEMNVSTLELGDSALYLCASSLATAHNSPLHFGNGTRLTVT.

The chain has TRBV24-1 and TRBJ1-5; 12 bases are shared with TRBD1. From germline, CDR1 is KGHDR and CDR2 SFDVKD. The CDR3 covers 21 residues. The V gene end was trimmed by 1 base and the J gene end by 0 bases; junction bases not matched to a gene: 12. For the CDR3, the DNA is TGTGCCACCAGTGATTTAGGGGGGACAGGGGGCAATGTGAATAGCAATCAGCCCCAGCATTTT. It translates to CATSDLGGTGGNVNSNQPQHF.

This clone has a handful of counts. The chain is built from TRBV6-2 or TRBV6-3 and TRBJ1-5; 7 nucleotides agree with TRBD1. Per the germline V gene, CDR1 is MNHEY and CDR2 is SVGEGT. The CDR3 loop spans 18 amino acids. Unmatched junction bases numbered 16, after V lost 6 bases and J lost 2 bases. The CDR3 loop is CASRPYPWDTGGNQPQHF. CDR3 nucleotide sequence: TGTGCCAGCAGGCCTTACCCCTGGGACACAGGGGGCAATCAGCCCCAGCATTTT.

This clone was detected a few times. V gene TRBV5-1 combines with J gene TRBJ2-1, with 8 bases lining up with TRBD2. This CDR3 is 15 amino acids long. Unmatched junction bases numbered 3, after V lost 4 bases and J lost 0 bases. CDR1 is SGHRS, CDR2 YFSETQ, per germline. In DNA form, the CDR3 reads TGCGCCAGCAGCCCTAGCGGGCGCTCCTACAATGAGCAGTTCTTC. Its translation is CASSPSGRSYNEQFF.

The CDR3 sequence is CASSLWTGGSYEQYF. CDR3 bases: TGTGCCAGCAGCCTCTGGACAGGGGGGTCCTACGAGCAGTACTTC. The chain links TRBV7-2 to TRBJ2-7; TRBD1 matches at 10 bases. Looked up from germline, CDR1 is SGHTA and CDR2 is FQGNSA. Germline trimming cut 5 bases from V and 1 base from J; bases unmatched to any gene: 5. The CDR3 has 15 residues.

The gene calls are TRBV28 and TRBJ2-7, with 8 nucleotides matching TRBD2. The CDR3 length is 14 residues. With V trimmed by 5 bases and J by 7 bases, 10 bases remained unmatched. Per germline, CDR1 MDHEN and CDR2 SYDVKM. The CDR3 here is CASSPGGRLGEQYF. As DNA, the CDR3 is TGTGCCAGCAGTCCGGGGGGGAGGCTTGGGGAGCAGTACTTC.

The rearrangement joins TRBV3-1 (or the pseudogene TRBV3-2) to TRBJ1-4; TRBD1 matches at 8 bases. V shed 3 bases and J 8 bases; nucleotides not matched to a gene: 11. CDR1 and CDR2 from the germline V gene are LGHDT and YNNKEL (reference sequence). The CDR3 consists of 16 residues. Here the CDR3 reads CASSQESGQGSEKLFF. Written as DNA, the CDR3 is TGTGCCAGCAGCCAGGAATCCGGACAGGGAAGCGAAAAACTGTTTTTT.

The chain links TRBV5-4 to TRBJ2-7; D not resolved. Trimming cost V 2 bases and J 0 bases, with 15 bases left between them. Germline loops: CDR1 SGHNT, CDR2 YYREEE (reference sequence). This CDR3 comprises 16 residues. CDR3 sequence reads: CASSFPDTLNSYEQYF. The DNA for the CDR3 is TGTGCCAGCAGCTTTCCTGACACCTTAAACTCCTACGAGCAGTACTTC. Full variable domain (outside the CDR3, taken from reference TRBV5-4 and TRBJ2-7): ETGVTQSPTHLIKTRGQQVTLRCSSQSGHNTVSWYQQALGQGPQFIFQYYREEENGRGNFPPRFSGLQFPNYSSELNVNALELDDSALYLCASSFPDTLNSYEQYFGPGTRLTVT.

The chain employs TRBV24-1 and TRBJ2-3; 11 nucleotides align to TRBD2. Germline V CDR1 and CDR2: KGHDR, SFDVKD. J lost 4 bases, V lost 4 bases, and 6 bases had no gene match. This CDR3 spans 16 amino acids. The CDR3 spells CATSDPSGRYADTQYF. The CDR3 DNA is TGTGCCACCAGTGACCCTAGCGGGAGGTACGCAGATACGCAGTATTTT.

In DNA form, the CDR3 reads TGTGCCAGCAGCCGCGGGGGACAGGCCTCCTACGAGCAGTACTTC. Its translation: CASSRGGQASYEQYF. The chain carries TRBV7-8 and TRBJ2-7; possibly TRBD1 for D (8 bases). Germline V CDR1 and CDR2: SGHVS, FQNEAQ. The CDR3 length is 15 residues. V gave up 5 bases and J gave up 0 bases, with 14 bases separating them.

V gene TRBV19 combines with J gene TRBJ2-4, with TRBD2 identical over 15 bases. After removal of 3 bases from V and 1 base from J, the junction contained 1 base not matched to a gene. Per the germline V gene, CDR1 is LNHDA and CDR2 is SQIVND (reference sequence). The CDR3 spans 17 residues. The CDR3 DNA reads as TGTGCCAGTAGTATCGGGACTAGCGGGGGGGCCAAAAACATTCAGTACTTC. Protein product: CASSIGTSGGAKNIQYF.

The J gene is TRBJ1-2, the V gene TRBV6-5; D is undetermined. The V gene's germline CDR1 is MNHEY and CDR2 SVGAGI. This CDR3 contains 15 residues. V gave up 0 bases and J gave up 8 bases, with 16 bases separating them. CDR3 in DNA: TGTGCCAGCAGTTACTCTGGACTTACCGGGGAGGGCTACACCTTC. It translates to CASSYSGLTGEGYTF.

CDR3 DNA: TGTGCCAGCAGCAGTTCTAGCGGGATTAGGAATGAGCAGTTCTTC. Amino acid sequence: CASSSSSGIRNEQFF. The V gene is TRBV25-1, the J gene TRBJ2-1; 9 bases align to TRBD2. From germline, CDR1 is MGHDK and CDR2 SYGVNS. This CDR3 spans 15 amino acids. The V segment lost 6 bases and the J segment 7 bases; nucleotides outside the gene matches: 10.